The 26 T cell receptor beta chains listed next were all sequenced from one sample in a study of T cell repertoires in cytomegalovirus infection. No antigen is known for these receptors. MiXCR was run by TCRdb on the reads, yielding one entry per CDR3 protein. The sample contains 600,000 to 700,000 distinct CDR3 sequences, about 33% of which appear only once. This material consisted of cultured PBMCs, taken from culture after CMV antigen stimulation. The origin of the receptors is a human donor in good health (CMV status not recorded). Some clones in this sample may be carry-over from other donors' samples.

The CDR3 loop reads CASSQTPPGAFF. The CDR3 DNA reads TGTGCCAGCAGCCAGACGCCTCCGGGAGCTTTCTTT. The chain couples TRBV6-2 or TRBV6-3 to TRBJ1-1; D ambiguous. Germline assignment: CDR1 MNHEY and CDR2 SVGEGT. The V and J ends lost 6 bases and 10 bases respectively, with 15 bases between them. The CDR3 covers 12 residues.

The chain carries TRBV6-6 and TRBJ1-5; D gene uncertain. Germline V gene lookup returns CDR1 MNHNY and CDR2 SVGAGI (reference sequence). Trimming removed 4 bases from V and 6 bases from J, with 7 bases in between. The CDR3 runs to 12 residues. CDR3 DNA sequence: TGTGCCAGCAGTTCGATAAGTCAGCCCCAGCATTTT. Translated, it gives CASSSISQPQHF.

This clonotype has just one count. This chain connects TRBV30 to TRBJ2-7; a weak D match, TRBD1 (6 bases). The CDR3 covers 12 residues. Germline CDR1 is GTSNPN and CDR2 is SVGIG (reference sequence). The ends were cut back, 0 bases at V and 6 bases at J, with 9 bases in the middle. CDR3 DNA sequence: TGTGCCTGGAGTGTTACAGGGCTCGAGCAGTACTTC. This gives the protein CAWSVTGLEQYF.

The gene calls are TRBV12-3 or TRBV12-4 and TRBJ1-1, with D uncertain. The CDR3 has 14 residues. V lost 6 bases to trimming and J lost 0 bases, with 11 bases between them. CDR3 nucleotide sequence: TGTGCCAGCAGACTACAGCTTATGAACACTGAAGCTTTCTTT. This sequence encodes CASRLQLMNTEAFF.

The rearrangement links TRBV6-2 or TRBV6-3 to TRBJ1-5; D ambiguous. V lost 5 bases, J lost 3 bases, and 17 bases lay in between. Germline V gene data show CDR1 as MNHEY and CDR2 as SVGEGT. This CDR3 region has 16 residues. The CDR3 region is CASSAHGLNPNQPQHF. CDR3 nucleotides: TGTGCCAGCAGTGCCCACGGACTCAACCCCAATCAGCCCCAGCATTTT.

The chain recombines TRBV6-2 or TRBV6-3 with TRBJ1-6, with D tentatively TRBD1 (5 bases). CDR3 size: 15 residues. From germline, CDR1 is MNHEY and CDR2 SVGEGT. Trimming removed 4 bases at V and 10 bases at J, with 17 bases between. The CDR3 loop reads CASSSVKGFGSPLHF. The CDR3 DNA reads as TGTGCCAGCAGTTCGGTAAAGGGGTTTGGATCACCCCTCCACTTT.

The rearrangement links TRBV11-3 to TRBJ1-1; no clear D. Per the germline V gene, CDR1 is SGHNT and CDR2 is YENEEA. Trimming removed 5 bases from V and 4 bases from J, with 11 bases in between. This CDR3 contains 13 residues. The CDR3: CASSKREFTEAFF. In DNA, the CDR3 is TGTGCCAGCAGCAAAAGGGAGTTCACTGAAGCTTTCTTT.

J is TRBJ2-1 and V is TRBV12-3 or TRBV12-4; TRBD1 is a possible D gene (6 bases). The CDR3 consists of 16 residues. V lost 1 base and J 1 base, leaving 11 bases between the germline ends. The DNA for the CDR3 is TGTGCCAGCAGTTTAGGGGACACGGGATCCTACAATGAGCAGTTCTTC. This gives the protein CASSLGDTGSYNEQFF.

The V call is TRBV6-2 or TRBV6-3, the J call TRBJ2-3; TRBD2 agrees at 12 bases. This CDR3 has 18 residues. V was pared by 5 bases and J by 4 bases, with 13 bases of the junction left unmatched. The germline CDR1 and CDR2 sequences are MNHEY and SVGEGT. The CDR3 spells CASSTRGLAGEVADTQYF. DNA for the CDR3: TGTGCCAGCAGTACCAGGGGACTAGCGGGCGAAGTGGCAGATACGCAGTATTTT.

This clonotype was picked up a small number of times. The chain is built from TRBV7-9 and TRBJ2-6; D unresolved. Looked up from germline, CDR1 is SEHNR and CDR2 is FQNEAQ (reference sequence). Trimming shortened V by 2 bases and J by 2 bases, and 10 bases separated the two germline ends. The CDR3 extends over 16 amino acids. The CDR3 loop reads CASSLIPSPGANVLTF. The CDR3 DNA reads TGTGCCAGCAGCTTAATACCCTCCCCTGGGGCCAACGTCCTGACTTTC.

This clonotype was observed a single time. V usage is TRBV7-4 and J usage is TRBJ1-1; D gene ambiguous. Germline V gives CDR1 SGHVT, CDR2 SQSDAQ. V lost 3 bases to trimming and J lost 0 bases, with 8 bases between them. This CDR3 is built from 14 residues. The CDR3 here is CASSFSSMNTEAFF. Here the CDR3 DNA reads TGTGCCAGCAGCTTTAGCAGTATGAACACTGAAGCTTTCTTT. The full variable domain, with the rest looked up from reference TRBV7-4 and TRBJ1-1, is GAGVSQSPRYKVAKRGRDVALRCDSISGHVTLYWYRQTLGQGSEVLTYSQSDAQRDKSGRPSGRFSAERPERSVSTLKIQRTEQGDSAVYLCASSFSSMNTEAFFGQGTRLTVV.

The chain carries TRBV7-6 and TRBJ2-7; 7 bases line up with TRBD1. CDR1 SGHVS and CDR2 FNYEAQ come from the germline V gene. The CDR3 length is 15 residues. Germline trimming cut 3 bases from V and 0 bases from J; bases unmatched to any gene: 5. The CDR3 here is CASSFGQAGSYEQYF. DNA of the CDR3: TGTGCCAGCAGCTTTGGACAGGCTGGCTCCTACGAGCAGTACTTC. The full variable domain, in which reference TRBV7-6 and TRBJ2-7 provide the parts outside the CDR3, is GAGVSQSPRYKVTKRGQDVALRCDPISGHVSLYWYRQALGQGPEFLTYFNYEAQQDKSGLPNDRFSAERPEGSISTLTIQRTEQRDSAMYRCASSFGQAGSYEQYFGPGTRLTVT.

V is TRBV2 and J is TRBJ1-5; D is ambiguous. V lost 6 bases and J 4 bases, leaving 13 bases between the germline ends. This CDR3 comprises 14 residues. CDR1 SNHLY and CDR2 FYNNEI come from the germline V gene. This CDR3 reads CASSTGTANQPQHF. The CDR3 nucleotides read TGTGCCAGCAGCACGGGAACGGCTAATCAGCCCCAGCATTTT.

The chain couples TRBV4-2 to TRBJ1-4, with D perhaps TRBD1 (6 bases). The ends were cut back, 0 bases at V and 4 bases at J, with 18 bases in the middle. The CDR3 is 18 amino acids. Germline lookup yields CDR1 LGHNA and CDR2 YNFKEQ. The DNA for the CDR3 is TGTGCCAGCAGCCAAGATCCGACGACAGGAGCTATTAATGAAAAACTGTTTTTT. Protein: CASSQDPTTGAINEKLFF.

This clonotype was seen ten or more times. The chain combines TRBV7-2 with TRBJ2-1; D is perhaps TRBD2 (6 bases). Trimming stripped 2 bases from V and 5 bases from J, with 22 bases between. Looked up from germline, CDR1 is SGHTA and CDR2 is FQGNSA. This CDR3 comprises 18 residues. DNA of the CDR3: TGTGCCAGCAGCTTAAGGCACGGTTGGGGCTCGGGGGACAATGAGCAGTTCTTC. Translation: CASSLRHGWGSGDNEQFF.

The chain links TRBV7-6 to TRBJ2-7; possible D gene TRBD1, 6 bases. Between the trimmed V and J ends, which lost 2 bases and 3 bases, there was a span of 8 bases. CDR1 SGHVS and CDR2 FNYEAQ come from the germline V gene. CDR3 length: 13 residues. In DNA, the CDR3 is TGTGCCAGCAGCTTAAAGGGACACTACGAGCAGTACTTC. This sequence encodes CASSLKGHYEQYF.

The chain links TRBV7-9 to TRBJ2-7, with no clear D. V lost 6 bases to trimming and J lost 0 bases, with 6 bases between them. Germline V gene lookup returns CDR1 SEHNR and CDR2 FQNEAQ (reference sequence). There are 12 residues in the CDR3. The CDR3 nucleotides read TGTGCCAGCAGGAGTTCCTCCTACGAGCAGTACTTC. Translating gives CASRSSSYEQYF.

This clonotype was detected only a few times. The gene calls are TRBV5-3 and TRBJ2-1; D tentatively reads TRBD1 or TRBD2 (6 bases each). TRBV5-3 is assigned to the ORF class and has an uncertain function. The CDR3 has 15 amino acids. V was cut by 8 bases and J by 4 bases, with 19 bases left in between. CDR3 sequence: CASSKDGGTYNEQFF. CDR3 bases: TGTGCCAGCAGCAAGGATGGCGGGACATACAATGAGCAGTTCTTC.

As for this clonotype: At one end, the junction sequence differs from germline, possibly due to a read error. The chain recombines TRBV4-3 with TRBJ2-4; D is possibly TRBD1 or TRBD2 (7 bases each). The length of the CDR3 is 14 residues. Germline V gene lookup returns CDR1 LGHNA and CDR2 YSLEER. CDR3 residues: CASSQDLGGGGSDF. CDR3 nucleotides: TGCGCCAGCAGCCAAGATCTGGGAGGGGGCGGATCAGACTTC.

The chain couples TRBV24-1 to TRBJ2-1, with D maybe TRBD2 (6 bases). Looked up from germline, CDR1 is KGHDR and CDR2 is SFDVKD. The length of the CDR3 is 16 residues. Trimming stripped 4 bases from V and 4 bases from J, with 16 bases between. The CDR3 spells CATSDPTGSGYNEQFF. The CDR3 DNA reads TGTGCCACCAGTGACCCAACCGGGAGTGGGTACAATGAGCAGTTCTTC.

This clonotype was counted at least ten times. The CDR3 bases are TGTGCCAGCAGCCAACGGACGGGTGATGGGGAGACCCAGTACTTC. Translated: CASSQRTGDGETQYF. The chain links TRBV7-6 to TRBJ2-5; D gene unclear. The V gene lost 5 bases and the J gene lost 5 bases, with 18 bases spanning the gap. Germline lookup yields CDR1 SGHVS and CDR2 FNYEAQ. The CDR3 has 15 amino acids.

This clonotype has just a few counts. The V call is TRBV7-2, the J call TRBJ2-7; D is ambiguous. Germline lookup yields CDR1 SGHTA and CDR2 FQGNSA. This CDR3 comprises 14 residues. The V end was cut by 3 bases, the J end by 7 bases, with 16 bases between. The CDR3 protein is CASSLPLPPWEQYF. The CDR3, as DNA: TGTGCCAGCAGCTTGCCCCTCCCTCCGTGGGAGCAGTACTTC.

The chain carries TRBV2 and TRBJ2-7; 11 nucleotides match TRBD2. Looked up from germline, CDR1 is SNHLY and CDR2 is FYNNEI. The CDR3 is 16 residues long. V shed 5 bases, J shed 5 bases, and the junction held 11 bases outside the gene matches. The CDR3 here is CASSRSSGGARNEQYF. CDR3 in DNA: TGTGCCAGCAGTCGAAGTAGCGGGGGGGCTAGAAACGAGCAGTACTTC.

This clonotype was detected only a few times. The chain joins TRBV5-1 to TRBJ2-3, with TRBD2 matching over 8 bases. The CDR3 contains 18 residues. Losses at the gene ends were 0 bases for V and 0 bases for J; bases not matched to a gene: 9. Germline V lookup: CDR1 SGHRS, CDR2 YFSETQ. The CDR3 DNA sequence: TGCGCCAGCAGCTTGGCCCGGCCGGGACTAGTCAGCACAGATACGCAGTATTTT. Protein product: CASSLARPGLVSTDTQYF.

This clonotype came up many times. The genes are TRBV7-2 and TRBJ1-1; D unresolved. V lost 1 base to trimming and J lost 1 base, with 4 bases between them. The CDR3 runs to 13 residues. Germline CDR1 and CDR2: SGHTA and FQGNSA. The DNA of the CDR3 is TGTGCCAGCAGCTTAGTGAGGAACACTGAAGCTTTCTTT. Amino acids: CASSLVRNTEAFF.

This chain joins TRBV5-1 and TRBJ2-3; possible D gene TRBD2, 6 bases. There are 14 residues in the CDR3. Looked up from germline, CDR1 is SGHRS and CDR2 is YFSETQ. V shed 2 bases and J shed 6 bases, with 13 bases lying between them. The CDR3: CASSFSGLRDTQYF. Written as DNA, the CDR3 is TGCGCCAGCAGCTTTTCGGGACTTAGGGATACGCAGTATTTT.